This T cell receptor beta chain was documented in a study of early T cells in non-severe SARS-CoV-2 infection (dated by TCRdb to about 2021). Some background on the complete study: Because TCR sequencing was done on bulk RNA from unsorted whole blood, the alpha and beta chains could not be paired.

Broader findings and caveats from the paper: VDJdb matching was skewed toward anti-spike CD8 responses and likely underestimated virus-specific expansions, missing private and CD4 specificities.

V loses 6 bases, J loses 7 bases, and the germline ends lie 16 bases apart. The CDR3 runs 13 amino acids, cysteine and phenylalanine included. Just CDR3 DNA is preserved here, 39 bases in frame from base 1. The table lists this clonotype with a few counts. Its antigen is unknown. One base away there is no much larger clone; base qualities are not given. Set within a cohort of healthcare workers in London, UK, this nested case-control study involved weekly PCR testing of nasopharyngeal swabs along with blood sampling. Healthcare workers were recruited between 23 and 31 March 2020, during the week of the UK lockdown, and were followed weekly for up to about 15 weeks. The library was built by means of 5' RACE. For sequencing, a NextSeq 500 was employed. In the TCR library protocol, unique molecular identifiers were attached to individual cDNA molecules to correct for PCR bias and sequencing error. Both TCR alpha and beta chains were sequenced, and tight co-correlation was observed between alpha and beta sequence abundances in each sample. Per the source publication's procedure: Decombinator V4 was used to annotate TCR sequences for V gene, J gene and CDR3. TCRs were defined as expanded if a significant change between any two time points was detected under a Poisson model with p below 0.0001. TCR abundances were normalised to the total number of TCRs sequenced per sample and expressed as counts per million. MAIT TCRs were defined by TRAV1-2 paired with TRAJ12, TRAJ20 or TRAJ33, and iNKT TCRs by TRAV10 paired with TRAJ18. A search of VDJdb, accessed on 1 November 2021, was run for TCRs annotated to CMV, EBV and SARS-CoV-2, with TCRs annotated for multiple antigens excluded. In-frame beta chains were kept once TCRdb had trimmed the public reads at Q25 with fastp and called clones with MiXCR. When rows share a CDR3 protein, they turn into one entry using the most common DNA and genes. Here the V and J calls rest on TCRdb's processing, not on the authors' analysis. This sample is represented by about 61,000 distinct CDR3 sequences; 10% to 12% of them were singletons. 1.5% to 2% of the sample comes from the top ten.

The receptor was derived from an adult who was a healthcare worker with PCR-confirmed SARS-CoV-2 infection or an uninfected control (not recorded which). The sequenced sample was whole blood. The chain is made from TRBV12-3 or TRBV12-4 and TRBJ2-7, and perhaps TRBD2 as D gene, on 5 matching bases. The DNA sequence is TGTGCCAGCAGGTCCGGGGTGGATAGGGAGCAGTACTTC. Its translation reads: CASRSGVDREQYF.